This TCR beta chain was identified in a study of neurological immune-mediated disorders. Described time point: longitudinal time-point 2. Unsorted libraries were prepared from 2 million PBMCs held at -80 C. Study findings and constraints: Because no CDR3 amino acid sequences were shared across subjects by expanded clones, private repertoires were suggested in all groups.

TCRdb reprocessed the 5' RACE reads via MiXCR and lists one record per CDR3 protein. This sample has around 49,000 distinct CDR3 sequences; over 10% occur once, and the top ten carry 4.5%. Note on this clonotype: The antigen is not known. This may stem from a read error, because a much larger clone lies one nucleotide away.

The ends lost 2 bases at V and 0 bases at J; junction bases unmatched: 7. This CDR3 contains 17 residues. Per the germline V gene, CDR1 is MGHRA and CDR2 is YSYEKL. The receptor comes from a male donor with HTLV-1-associated myelopathy (HAM/TSP). Material for sequencing was PBMCs. J is TRBJ1-5 and V is TRBV4-1; 7 bases match TRBD1. The CDR3 bases are TGCGCCAGCAGCCAAAGGTCCCGACAGGGTAGCAATCAGCCCCAGCATTTT. Its translation is CASSQRSRQGSNQPQHF.